This TCR beta chain was recorded in a study of cytomegalovirus exposure and HLA in healthy donors. Study-wide points: Later examination showed HLA-associated TCR beta chains had greater clonal expansion than equally common others.

As to this clone: Antigen specificity is unknown.

Researchers ran the PCR with 60 Vbeta and 13 Jbeta primers. TCRdb's copy holds only in-frame clones and misses some; the assay was immunoSEQ multiplex PCR. Seen here are under 150,000 clones, 81% observed once, and the top ten hold 3.9%. The receptor was isolated from a woman aged 30 to 39 in good health and CMV-seronegative. Sequencing used PBMCs.

DNA of the CDR3: TGTGCCAGCAGTTCCGCAGCGGGAGCCTCTGAGCAGTTCTTC. Its protein is CASSSAAGASEQFF. The chain is built from TRBV6-5 and TRBJ2-1; TRBD2 aligns across 8 bases. After removal of 4 bases from V and 9 bases from J, the junction contained 8 bases not matched to a gene. Germline V lookup: CDR1 MNHEY, CDR2 SVGAGI. The CDR3 consists of 14 residues.